This T cell receptor beta chain was sequenced in a study of blood T cell repertoires in COVID-19. As for the study in general: Sources were T cells, B-cell-depleted T cells, or PBMCs; the material itself was cDNA or gDNA.

In the original analysis: Amplification of reference gene primers was used by the study to estimate nucleated cell counts. The assay was immunoSEQ multiplex PCR, and TCRdb's table has in-frame clones only and misses some. The V and J calls and clone size are taken from that table; D and trimming were inferred from the DNA. The table includes 200,000 to 300,000 clones, about 86% detected once. In its sample, this clone was seen once. The CDR3 is 16 residues long. From germline, CDR1 is SGHRS and CDR2 YFSETQ. V lost 0 bases to trimming and J lost 6 bases; unmatched junction nucleotides: 9. Sample: peripheral blood. The TCR sequence derives from a man aged 55 to 70 with acute or convalescent COVID-19. The V gene is TRBV5-1, the J gene TRBJ1-5, with 7 bases matching TRBD1. The CDR3, as DNA: TGCGCCAGCAGCTTGGGGGACAGACAGGGAATTCAGCCCCAGCATTTT. Translating it yields CASSLGDRQGIQPQHF.